This TCR beta chain comes out of a study of shared T cell receptors in the human thymus. Profiling relied on immunoSEQ multiplex PCR, and the TCRdb table lists in-frame clones only, not all of them. The sample yields some 660,000 clones, 80% to 90% seen once. This same sample was also part of a study on human thymus T cells. Per that study: Thymus was obtained from resections taken during corrective heart surgery.

The sequencing input was thymocytes. The TCR originated in a boy in the first two years of life with a congenital heart defect.

The CDR3 loop reads CAPQAVDEKLFF. The DNA of the CDR3 is TGTGCTCCACAGGCGGTCGATGAAAAACTGTTTTTT. The rearrangement links TRBV6-1 to TRBJ1-4, with a possible D match to TRBD1 (5 bases). CDR3 length: 12 amino acids. Germline-derived CDR1 and CDR2 are MNHNS and SASEGT.